This TCR beta chain appears in the sequencing data of a study of blood T cell repertoires in COVID-19. Here immunoSEQ multiplex PCR was the method, and the copy in TCRdb shows in-frame clones only, minus some. The top ten clones hold around 9% of a sample with about 80,000 clones, around 86% of them seen once. A few counts support this clone. This clonotype was sampled from a human donor in a cohort sampled during active COVID-19. The sample taken for sequencing was peripheral blood.

CDR3 protein: CASSLGLEEYTDTQYF. The CDR3 DNA is TGCGCCAGCAGCTTGGGTCTAGAGGAGTACACAGATACGCAGTATTTT. The chain carries TRBV5-1 and TRBJ2-3; no clear D. V lost 0 bases and J 2 bases, leaving 13 bases between the germline ends. Germline CDR1 SGHRS, CDR2 YFSETQ. The CDR3 is 16 amino acids.